This T cell receptor beta chain was recorded in a study of T cell responses to AZD1222 COVID-19 vaccine. Produced via immunoSEQ multiplex PCR; TCRdb's table is partial and in-frame only. The data show approximately 200,000 clones, 85% to 95% seen once. Second doses at about 4 or about 12 weeks were pooled. V lost 7 bases and J lost 3, with 19 bases in between. Germline V lookup: CDR1 MNHEY, CDR2 SVGAGI. This CDR3 is 15 amino acids long. The TCR comes from an adult who received the AZD1222 COVID-19 vaccine. This material consisted of peripheral blood, taken 28 days after the second AZD1222 dose. The V gene is TRBV6-5, the J gene TRBJ2-7; D may be TRBD2 (7 bases). The CDR3 sequence is CASMTRRGGNYEQYF. CDR3 DNA sequence: TGTGCCAGCATGACAAGGAGGGGGGGCAACTACGAGCAGTACTTC.